The 27 T cell receptor beta chains presented below share a single source sample, sequenced in a study of blood T cell repertoires in COVID-19. Libraries were prepared by immunoSEQ multiplex PCR; TCRdb keeps only in-frame clonotypes and omits some of them. The sample lists 4,500 to 5,000 clones, roughly four fifths occurring once. The sequencing input was peripheral blood. The source is a man aged 70-80 years with active COVID-19.

The chain links TRBV12-5 to TRBJ1-1; D call uncertain. This CDR3 is 17 amino acids long. V was trimmed by 2 bases and J by 7 bases, leaving 23 bases between them. Germline V gives CDR1 LGHNT, CDR2 FRNRAP. Written as DNA, the CDR3 is TGTGCTAGTGGTTTGAGTGATAGTTGGGAGAACAGCATTGAAGCTTTCTTT. This gives the protein CASGLSDSWENSIEAFF.

The gene calls are TRBV29-1 and TRBJ2-1, with 7 positions matching TRBD1. CDR3 length: 16 amino acids. V lost 5 bases, J lost 1 base, and 11 bases stayed unmatched. Germline CDR1 reads SQVTM; CDR2 reads ANQGSEA. CDR3 nucleotide sequence: TGCAGCGTTCCGGGTGGGAACAGGGGTTCCTACAATGAGCAGTTCTTC. This gives the protein CSVPGGNRGSYNEQFF.

This chain's CDR3 is CASSVGAWQPQHF. The CDR3 bases are TGTGCCAGTAGCGTGGGGGCTTGGCAGCCCCAGCATTTT. V is TRBV19 and J is TRBJ1-5, with D perhaps matching TRBD1 (6 bases). CDR3 length: 13 residues. V dropped 6 bases and J dropped 7 bases, with 13 bases sitting between them. Looked up from germline, CDR1 is LNHDA and CDR2 is SQIVND (reference sequence).

The chain links TRBV30 to TRBJ1-3, with D maybe TRBD1 (5 bases). The V and J ends lost 1 base and 4 bases respectively, with 11 bases between them. The germline CDR1 and CDR2 sequences are GTSNPN and SVGIG (reference sequence). This CDR3 region has 14 residues. CDR3 coding DNA: TGTGCCTGGAGTGCGTCGGGGGTGGGAAACACCATATATTTT. This encodes CAWSASGVGNTIYF. The full variable domain, its missing parts supplied by reference TRBV30 and TRBJ1-3, is SQTIHQWPATLVQPVGSPLSLECTVEGTSNPNLYWYRQAAGRGLQLLFYSVGIGQISSEVPQNLSASRPQDRQFILSSKKLLLSDSGFYLCAWSASGVGNTIYFGEGSWLTVV.

This rearrangement joins TRBV3-1 (or the pseudogene TRBV3-2) to TRBJ2-5; 7 bases align to TRBD2. CDR1 LGHDT and CDR2 YNNKEL come from the germline V gene (reference sequence). The CDR3 is 14 amino acids. V was pared by 4 bases and J by 1 base, with 3 bases of the junction left unmatched. The CDR3 loop reads CASSPSSGQETQYF. The CDR3, as DNA: TGTGCCAGCAGCCCATCTAGCGGCCAAGAGACCCAGTACTTC.

The chain employs TRBV7-3 and TRBJ2-3; 7 positions match TRBD2. The trim removed 1 base at V and 1 base at J, leaving 2 bases unmatched. The CDR3 is 15 residues long. CDR1 is SGHTA and CDR2 is FQGTGA in the germline V gene. Here the CDR3 DNA reads TGTGCCAGCAGCTTAATGGCGGGGGGCACAGATACGCAGTATTTT. It encodes CASSLMAGGTDTQYF.

A word on this clone: With a much larger clone just one base away, this may be a read error. This same CDR3 is encoded by further DNA sequences in the sample. This chain joins TRBV9 and TRBJ1-2, with 7 bases matching TRBD1. The germline gives CDR1 SGDLS, CDR2 YYNGEE. CDR3 length equals 13 residues. Trimming took 3 bases from V and 4 from J; bases not matched to a gene: 3. The CDR3 spells CASSAGTVYGYTF. CDR3 DNA: TGTGCCAGCAGCGCAGGGACAGTCTATGGCTACACCTTC. Using reference TRBV9 and TRBJ1-2 for the parts outside the CDR3, the full variable domain is DSGVTQTPKHLITATGQRVTLRCSPRSGDLSVYWYQQSLDQGLQFLIQYYNGEERAKGNILERFSAQQFPDLHSELNLSSLELGDSALYFCASSAGTVYGYTFGSGTRLTVV.

This rearrangement joins TRBV5-1 to TRBJ1-3, with 11 nucleotides matching TRBD1. Germline V CDR1 and CDR2: SGHRS, YFSETQ. The CDR3 spans 16 residues. Trimming at V came to 5 bases and at J to 0 bases, leaving 4 bases not matched to a gene. CDR3 in amino acids: CASRGTGGFSGNTIYF. The CDR3 nucleotides are TGCGCCAGCAGAGGGACAGGGGGTTTCTCTGGAAACACCATATATTTT.

The rearrangement joins TRBV3-1 (or the pseudogene TRBV3-2) to TRBJ1-2, with a tentative D call TRBD1 (6 bases). Germline CDR1 and CDR2: LGHDT and YNNKEL (reference sequence). This CDR3 has 13 residues. Trimming stripped 2 bases from V and 5 bases from J, with 9 bases between. CDR3 in DNA: TGTGCCAGCAGCCAACCGCAGGGGTATGGCTACACCTTC. Its protein product is CASSQPQGYGYTF.

This chain connects TRBV7-9 to TRBJ1-1, with D unclear. The CDR3 loop spans 11 amino acids. Germline CDR1 SEHNR, CDR2 FQNEAQ (reference sequence). V dropped 1 base and J dropped 8 bases, with 5 bases sitting between them. The CDR3 spells CASSLVREAFF. As DNA, the CDR3 is TGTGCCAGCAGCTTAGTGCGGGAAGCTTTCTTT.

The chain employs TRBV4-3 and TRBJ2-7, with no clear D. V was clipped by 4 bases and J by 3 bases, with 10 bases between them. Germline values: CDR1 LGHNA, CDR2 YSLEER. The CDR3 spans 13 residues. CDR3 region: CASSPGGGYEQYF. Here the CDR3 DNA reads TGCGCCAGCAGCCCCGGCGGCGGCTACGAGCAGTACTTC.

This clone came up a few times. This rearrangement joins TRBV6-6 to TRBJ1-5; D call uncertain. Germline V gene data show CDR1 as MNHNY and CDR2 as SVGAGI (reference sequence). Trimming removed 9 bases at V and 4 bases at J, with 16 bases between. CDR3 length: 14 residues. The DNA for the CDR3 is TGTGCCAGGGGAGGAGGAGCGCTTAATCAGCCCCAGCATTTT. Translation gives CARGGGALNQPQHF.

V and J are TRBV19 and TRBJ2-7; TRBD1 matches at 8 bases. With V trimmed by 11 bases and J by 7 bases, 7 bases remained unmatched. This CDR3 is 11 amino acids long. The germline V gene has CDR1 LNHDA and CDR2 SQIVND (reference sequence). The chain's CDR3 is CAVQGAYEQYF. DNA of the CDR3: TGTGCCGTCCAGGGGGCGTATGAGCAGTACTTC. Variable domain in full (rest from reference TRBV19 and TRBJ2-7): DGGITQSPKYLFRKEGQNVTLSCEQNLNHDAMYWYRQDPGQGLRLIYYSQIVNDFQKGDIAEGYSVSREKKESFPLTVTSAQKNPTAFYLCAVQGAYEQYFGPGTRLTVT.

This clone was recorded once. The gene calls are TRBV19 and TRBJ1-4, with 7 bases lining up with TRBD1. In germline, CDR1 is LNHDA, CDR2 SQIVND (reference sequence). The CDR3 has 11 residues. This CDR3 is CAAGGGEKLFF. CDR3 coding DNA: TGTGCAGCAGGGGGTGGTGAAAAACTGTTTTTT.

This clone turned up a few times. The chain combines TRBV6-5 with TRBJ2-7, with TRBD1 as a possible D gene (6 bases). CDR1 is MNHEY and CDR2 is SVGAGI in the germline V gene. The CDR3 runs to 11 residues. Trimming removed 6 bases from V and 6 bases from J, with 9 bases in between. The CDR3 DNA is TGTGCCAGCAGACAGGGCGCCGAGCAGTACTTC. Protein sequence: CASRQGAEQYF.

This chain joins TRBV14 and TRBJ1-3, with D unresolved. Germline V gene data show CDR1 as SGHDN and CDR2 as FVKESK. CDR3 size: 15 residues. The ends were cut back, 1 base at V and 0 bases at J, with 7 bases in the middle. CDR3 residues: CASSQASGSGNTIYF. The CDR3 DNA reads TGTGCCAGCAGCCAAGCTTCGGGCTCTGGAAACACCATATATTTT.

This rearrangement joins TRBV15 to TRBJ1-5; TRBD1 might be the D (5 bases). Germline CDR1 and CDR2: LNHNV and YYDKDF (reference sequence). Between the trimmed V and J ends, which lost 3 bases and 5 bases, there was a span of 11 bases. CDR3 length: 14 residues. The CDR3 reads CATSSGGGDQPQHF. CDR3 bases: TGTGCCACCAGCAGCGGCGGAGGGGATCAGCCCCAGCATTTT.

V is TRBV6-5 and J is TRBJ1-2; the D gene is possibly TRBD1 (5 bases). With 6 bases removed from V and 0 bases from J, the gap between germline ends came to 14 bases. Germline CDR1 and CDR2: MNHEY and SVGAGI. The CDR3 runs 15 residues. CDR3 loop: CASSRRGETNYGYTF. CDR3 in DNA: TGTGCCAGCAGCCGCCGGGGGGAAACTAACTATGGCTACACCTTC.

Only a few counts were recorded for this clone. The chain has TRBV6-4 and TRBJ2-3, with 13 positions matching TRBD2. This CDR3 contains 16 residues. The V gene end was trimmed by 9 bases and the J gene end by 12 bases; junction bases not matched to a gene: 18. Germline CDR1 MRHNA, CDR2 SNTAGT. The CDR3 nucleotides are TGTGCCAGGAAGGCAGTAACCGGGACTAGCGGGGCGCTTCAGTATTTT. Its translation is CARKAVTGTSGALQYF.

This clone was seen a single time. The rearrangement links TRBV27 to TRBJ1-2; D may be TRBD1 (5 bases). CDR3 length: 14 amino acids. V shed 2 bases and J shed 2 bases, with 9 bases lying between them. CDR1 and CDR2 (germline): MNHEY, SMNVEV (reference sequence). As DNA, the CDR3 is TGTGCCAGCAGTTTAGGGGCAGGGAACTATGGCTACACCTTC. Translated, it gives CASSLGAGNYGYTF.

This chain connects TRBV2 to TRBJ2-2, with 9 positions matching TRBD1. There are 16 residues in the CDR3. Losses at the gene ends were 6 bases for V and 0 bases for J; bases not matched to a gene: 5. CDR1 SNHLY and CDR2 FYNNEI come from the germline V gene. CDR3: CASSAGTGTNTGELFF. DNA for the CDR3: TGTGCCAGCAGCGCCGGGACAGGGACGAACACCGGGGAGCTGTTTTTT.

The genes are TRBV7-2 and TRBJ1-5; maybe TRBD1 (6 bases). Germline loops: CDR1 SGHTA, CDR2 FQGNSA. Trimming took off 1 base at V and 5 bases at J, with 12 bases between the two ends. CDR3 size: 15 residues. The CDR3 sequence: CASSLVSGDDQPQHF. CDR3 in DNA: TGTGCCAGCAGCTTAGTCTCAGGGGATGATCAGCCCCAGCATTTT.

The V call is TRBV29-1, the J call TRBJ2-7; TRBD1 is a possible D gene (6 bases). Trimming took off 3 bases at V and 5 bases at J, with 11 bases between the two ends. Germline assignment: CDR1 SQVTM and CDR2 ANQGSEA. The CDR3 consists of 12 residues. In DNA, the CDR3 is TGCAGCGTTGAGCAGGGGCATGACGAGCAGTACTTC. Residues: CSVEQGHDEQYF.

This chain connects TRBV10-3 to TRBJ2-3; 7 bases align to TRBD1. Trimming at V came to 0 bases and at J to 0 bases, leaving 0 bases not matched to a gene. CDR1 is ENHRY and CDR2 is SYGVKD in the germline V gene. The length of the CDR3 is 15 residues. In DNA form, the CDR3 reads TGTGCCATCAGTGAGTCGACAGGGAGCACAGATACGCAGTATTTT. This gives the protein CAISESTGSTDTQYF.

CDR3: CASIGLGVGGAHSNQPQHF. CDR3 sequence (DNA): TGTGCCAGTATTGGTCTCGGGGTTGGGGGGGCGCATAGCAATCAGCCCCAGCATTTT. The V and J genes are TRBV19 and TRBJ1-5; D perhaps matches TRBD1 (6 bases). Germline CDR1 LNHDA, CDR2 SQIVND (reference sequence). CDR3 size: 19 residues. V shed 7 bases and J shed 0 bases, with 25 bases lying between them.

The chain is built from TRBV4-3 and TRBJ2-5, with D maybe TRBD1 (6 bases). CDR1 is LGHNA, CDR2 YSLEER, per germline. The V gene lost 0 bases and the J gene lost 5 bases, with 13 bases spanning the gap. This CDR3 contains 15 residues. This chain's CDR3 is CASSQEGAVGETQYF. CDR3 nucleotides: TGCGCCAGCAGCCAAGAGGGGGCGGTCGGGGAGACCCAGTACTTC.

The chain links TRBV6-4 to TRBJ1-6; D call uncertain. CDR1 is MRHNA and CDR2 is SNTAGT in the germline V gene. The CDR3 is 13 amino acids. V was cut by 2 bases and J by 9 bases, with 8 bases left in between. CDR3 nucleotide sequence: TGTGCCAGCAGTGACGAACGGGGTTCACCCCTCCACTTT. Translation gives CASSDERGSPLHF.